The subject of this entry is one T cell receptor beta chain. The data are from a study of blood T cell repertoires in COVID-19. The overall study: Donors in the United States, Italy and Spain gave samples during acute or convalescent COVID-19.

The assay was immunoSEQ multiplex PCR, and TCRdb's table has in-frame clones only and misses some. The sample lists approximately 81,000 clones, approximately 78% occurring once. The CDR3 is 17 amino acids. The ends were cut back, 2 bases at V and 0 bases at J, with 14 bases in the middle. Germline-derived CDR1 and CDR2 are MRHNA and SNTAGT. This chain joins TRBV6-4 and TRBJ1-5, with D hard to call. This TCR derives from a human donor in a cohort sampled during active COVID-19. The source material was peripheral blood. CDR3: CASSDPLGLNSNQPQHF. Here the CDR3 DNA reads TGTGCCAGCAGTGACCCTCTTGGACTGAATAGCAATCAGCCCCAGCATTTT.